Shown below are 21 T cell receptor beta chains from a single sample sequenced in a study of regulatory T cells in long-lasting Graves disease. In building TCR beta libraries, iRepertoire HTBI primers were used together with Arm-PCR of CDR3 regions. Using its own MiXCR run on the multiplex PCR reads, TCRdb lists one record per CDR3 protein. The table lists around 250,000 distinct CDR3 sequences, 20% of them singletons. The time point is: newly diagnosed GD, antithyroid drugs for less than 3 months. The TCR library was made from RNA extracted from PBMCs. Sample: peripheral blood mononuclear cells (PBMCs), taken at new diagnosis, from a patient treated with antithyroid drugs. Receptors were obtained from a female donor with Graves disease.

This clonotype was seen ten or more times. V usage is TRBV5-1 and J usage is TRBJ2-7; D is perhaps TRBD2 (5 bases). Trimming cost V 0 bases and J 2 bases, with 12 bases left between them. Germline CDR1 reads SGHRS; CDR2 reads YFSETQ. This CDR3 contains 15 residues. CDR3 amino acids: CASSLGQRLPYEQYF. CDR3 nucleotides: TGCGCCAGCAGCTTGGGGCAGCGACTACCCTACGAGCAGTACTTC. The variable domain in full, completed from reference TRBV5-1 and TRBJ2-7, reads KAGVTQTPRYLIKTRGQQVTLSCSPISGHRSVSWYQQTPGQGLQFLFEYFSETQRNKGNFPGRFSGRQFSNSRSEMNVSTLELGDSALYLCASSLGQRLPYEQYFGPGTRLTVT.

Many counts were recorded for this clonotype. V usage is TRBV10-3 and J usage is TRBJ2-3; TRBD1 might be the D (6 bases). V was shortened by 3 bases and J by 6 bases, with 16 bases between the two germline ends. CDR1 is ENHRY and CDR2 is SYGVKD in the germline V gene. This CDR3 region has 15 residues. The CDR3 sequence is CAISDLGADTDTQYF. The CDR3 region has the DNA TGTGCCATCAGTGATTTGGGGGCGGATACGGATACGCAGTATTTT.

This clonotype was seen repeatedly, ten times or more. The CDR3, as DNA: TGTGCCAGCAGCCCACCGGGGGCCTCCTACGAGCAGTACTTC. Its translation is CASSPPGASYEQYF. The V call is TRBV7-2, the J call TRBJ2-7; either TRBD1 or TRBD2 may fit D (6 bases each). CDR3 size: 14 residues. CDR1 and CDR2 from the germline V gene are SGHTA and FQGNSA. V dropped 5 bases and J dropped 0 bases, with 11 bases sitting between them.

To note about this clonotype: A much larger clone differs by one base, so this may be a read error. This chain uses TRBV20-1 with TRBJ2-3; D is unclear. This CDR3 has 12 residues. From germline, CDR1 is DFQATT and CDR2 SNEGSKA (reference sequence). The germline V and J ends were trimmed by 0 bases and 3 bases, with 4 bases remaining between them. DNA for the CDR3: TGCAGTGCTAGAGACCAGACAGATACGCAGTATTTT. This gives the protein CSARDQTDTQYF.

V and J are TRBV4-3 and TRBJ1-3; D is perhaps TRBD1 (6 bases). Trimming removed 1 base at V and 0 bases at J, with 10 bases between. CDR3 length: 16 residues. Germline V CDR1 and CDR2: LGHNA, YSLEER. The CDR3: CASSQGGAYSGNTIYF. The CDR3 region has the DNA TGCGCCAGCAGCCAAGGGGGGGCTTACTCTGGAAACACCATATATTTT.

This clonotype was observed a handful of times. The chain joins TRBV6-2 or TRBV6-3 to TRBJ2-1; 12 bases agree with TRBD1. Germline CDR1 is MNHEY and CDR2 is SVGEGT. This CDR3 is 14 amino acids long. V gave up 5 bases and J gave up 11 bases; unmatched junction bases: 7. In DNA, the CDR3 is TGTGCCAGCAGTACCGGGACAGGGGGCCACAAGCAGTTCTTC. Amino acid sequence: CASSTGTGGHKQFF.

At least ten counts were recorded for this clonotype. The V gene is TRBV7-2, the J gene TRBJ2-7; 8 bases agree with TRBD2. Germline CDR1 SGHTA, CDR2 FQGNSA. V was clipped by 0 bases and J by 4 bases; unmatched bases: 8. The CDR3 is 16 amino acids. CDR3 bases: TGTGCCAGCAGCTTAGCGGGAGCGGGGGCGCAATACGAGCAGTACTTC. It yields the protein CASSLAGAGAQYEQYF.

The chain joins TRBV13 to TRBJ2-2; D not certain. The CDR3 has 12 residues. V was clipped by 5 bases and J by 3 bases, with 4 bases between them. CDR1 is PRHDT and CDR2 is FYEKMQ in the germline V gene (reference sequence). For the CDR3, the DNA is TGTGCCAGCAGCGTTTACACCGGGGAGCTGTTTTTT. Translation gives CASSVYTGELFF.

Many counts were recorded for this clonotype. This rearrangement joins TRBV15 to TRBJ1-5; 9 bases align to TRBD1. The CDR3 loop spans 16 amino acids. Germline V gene data show CDR1 as LNHNV and CDR2 as YYDKDF (reference sequence). Trimming removed 5 bases from V and 4 bases from J; junction bases left unmatched: 9. CDR3 protein: CATSETDRGENQPQHF. Here the CDR3 DNA reads TGTGCCACCAGCGAGACGGACAGGGGAGAGAATCAGCCCCAGCATTTT.

This clonotype was detected once. J is TRBJ2-3 and V is TRBV7-6; D may match TRBD1 or TRBD2 (5 bases each). V lost 6 bases to trimming and J lost 4 bases, with 17 bases between them. This CDR3 has 15 residues. Germline CDR1 SGHVS, CDR2 FNYEAQ. CDR3 coding DNA: TGTGCCAGCAGTCATGGGACCCCAGCGCCAGATACGCAGTATTTT. It translates to CASSHGTPAPDTQYF.

This clonotype has a count of ten or more. CDR3 nucleotide sequence: TGTGCCAGCAGCTTAAGAGGGGTTGGGTACGAGCAGTACTTC. Translation gives CASSLRGVGYEQYF. V and J are TRBV7-2 and TRBJ2-7; D possibly uses TRBD1 or TRBD2 (5 bases each). The CDR3 extends over 14 amino acids. The germline CDR1 and CDR2 sequences are SGHTA and FQGNSA. With 2 bases removed from V and 4 bases from J, the gap between germline ends came to 12 bases.

Note on this clonotype: It differs at one base from a far larger clone, so likely a read error. CDR3 in DNA: TGTGCCAGCAGTCCCCTAAGACCAGGGGATGAGCAGTTCTTC. Translating gives CASSPLRPGDEQFF. V and J are TRBV12-3 or TRBV12-4 and TRBJ2-1, with D possibly TRBD1 on 6 matching bases. The CDR3 covers 14 residues. V lost 5 bases and J lost 8, with 16 bases in between.

Many counts were recorded for this clonotype. The V and J genes are TRBV5-6 and TRBJ2-3, with D hard to call. V gave up 2 bases and J gave up 0 bases, with 4 bases separating them. There are 13 residues in the CDR3. CDR1 SGHDT and CDR2 YYEEEE come from the germline V gene. CDR3 DNA: TGTGCCAGCAGCTTTTACAGCACAGATACGCAGTATTTT. Amino acids: CASSFYSTDTQYF. Combining the CDR3 with reference TRBV5-6 and TRBJ2-3 gives the whole variable domain DAGVTQSPTHLIKTRGQQVTLRCSPKSGHDTVSWYQQALGQGPQFIFQYYEEEERQRGNFPDRFSGHQFPNYSSELNVNALLLGDSALYLCASSFYSTDTQYFGPGTRLTVL.

This clonotype was observed a few times. This could be a read error, since a much larger clone is one nucleotide away. The genes are TRBV18 and TRBJ1-1, with D possibly TRBD1 on 5 matching bases. CDR1 is KGHSH, CDR2 LQKENI, per germline. The CDR3 contains 14 residues. CDR3 region: CASSPPGTNAEAFF. The CDR3 DNA is TGTGCCAGCTCACCTCCAGGGACGAACGCTGAAGCTTTCTTT.

This clonotype has a count of ten or more. The chain links TRBV2 to TRBJ2-1, with D perhaps assigned TRBD1 or TRBD2 (6 bases each). Looked up from germline, CDR1 is SNHLY and CDR2 is FYNNEI. V was pared by 6 bases and J by 7 bases, with 22 bases between. The CDR3 contains 16 residues. CDR3 DNA: TGTGCCAGCAGCTCTACATCCGGGGGCGGCGGGAATGAGCAGTTCTTC. Protein: CASSSTSGGGGNEQFF. The whole variable domain, filled in from reference TRBV2 and TRBJ2-1, reads EPEVTQTPSHQVTQMGQEVILRCVPISNHLYFYWYRQILGQKVEFLVSFYNNEISEKSEIFDDQFSVERPDGSNFTLKIRSTKLEDSAMYFCASSSTSGGGGNEQFFGPGTRLTVL.

This clonotype has ten or more counts. The chain combines TRBV7-2 with TRBJ1-4, with a weak D call TRBD1 (5 bases). The CDR3 loop spans 14 amino acids. Deletions cut 3 bases from V and 6 bases from J, with 11 bases between. Germline V CDR1 and CDR2: SGHTA, FQGNSA. The CDR3 loop reads CASSFGGSDEKLFF. The CDR3 DNA is TGTGCCAGCAGCTTCGGGGGTTCAGATGAAAAACTGTTTTTT.

This clonotype was picked up many times. This chain links TRBV2 with TRBJ1-5; 9 positions match TRBD1. CDR1 is SNHLY, CDR2 FYNNEI, per germline. V shed 6 bases, J shed 5 bases, and the junction held 8 bases outside the gene matches. The CDR3 loop spans 15 amino acids. The CDR3 reads CASSAGQGLYQPQHF. CDR3 DNA sequence: TGTGCCAGCAGCGCAGGACAGGGGTTATATCAGCCCCAGCATTTT. Together with reference TRBV2 and TRBJ1-5, the CDR3 gives the full variable domain: EPEVTQTPSHQVTQMGQEVILRCVPISNHLYFYWYRQILGQKVEFLVSFYNNEISEKSEIFDDQFSVERPDGSNFTLKIRSTKLEDSAMYFCASSAGQGLYQPQHFGDGTRLSIL.

Notes on this clonotype: A far larger clone is one base from this, pointing to a likely read error. V gene TRBV2 combines with J gene TRBJ2-4; 14 bases agree with TRBD2. The length of the CDR3 is 18 residues. V lost 7 bases, J lost 13 bases, and 21 bases stayed unmatched. In germline, CDR1 is SNHLY, CDR2 FYNNEI. CDR3 DNA: TGTGCCAGCAAGGAGACTAGCGGGGGGGCCAGCTCCTACAATGAGCAGTACTTC. Protein: CASKETSGGASSYNEQYF.

This clonotype occurred a few times. The chain joins TRBV7-9 to TRBJ1-2, with D unclear. Germline lookup yields CDR1 SEHNR and CDR2 FQNEAQ (reference sequence). The CDR3 runs to 13 residues. V was shortened by 3 bases and J by 3 bases, with 8 bases between the two germline ends. The CDR3, as DNA: TGTGCCAGCAGCTTCAACACCCACTATGGCTACACCTTC. Protein product: CASSFNTHYGYTF.

This clonotype was seen ten or more times. The gene calls are TRBV14 and TRBJ2-3; D remains ambiguous. Trimming took off 4 bases at V and 4 bases at J, with 15 bases between the two ends. The CDR3 extends over 15 amino acids. Germline V CDR1 and CDR2: SGHDN, FVKESK. CDR3 nucleotides: TGTGCCAGCAGCCCAAGGGTTCTATACTCAGATACGCAGTATTTT. Protein sequence: CASSPRVLYSDTQYF.

This rearrangement joins TRBV10-3 to TRBJ2-7; 7 bases align to TRBD1. The CDR3 totals 13 residues. Germline V gene sequence: CDR1 ENHRY, CDR2 SYGVKD. Losses at the gene ends were 2 bases for V and 6 bases for J; bases not matched to a gene: 4. The CDR3 DNA is TGTGCCATCAGTGAGGACAGGGTTGGCGAGCAGTACTTC. Its translation is CAISEDRVGEQYF.